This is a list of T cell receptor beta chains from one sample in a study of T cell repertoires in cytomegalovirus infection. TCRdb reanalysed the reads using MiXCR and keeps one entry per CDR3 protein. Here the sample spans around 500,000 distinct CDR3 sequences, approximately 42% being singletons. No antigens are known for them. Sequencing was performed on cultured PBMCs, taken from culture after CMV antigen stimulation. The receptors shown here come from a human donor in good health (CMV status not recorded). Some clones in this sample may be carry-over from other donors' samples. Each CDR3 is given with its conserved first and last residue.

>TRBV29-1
CSVDSGGRYTF
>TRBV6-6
CASSYFAVTSYEQYF
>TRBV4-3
CASSQDLLKNTGELFF
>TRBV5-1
CASSLDLEQYF
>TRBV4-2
CASSHSGQRTYEQYF
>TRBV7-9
CASSPQTGAVEKLFF
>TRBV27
CASRTAGGANYGYTF
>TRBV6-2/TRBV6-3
CASTRGDTQYF
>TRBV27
CATQRGSDTGELFF
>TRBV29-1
CSVIQLNTEAFF
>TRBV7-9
CASSFLGTSGRTGELFF
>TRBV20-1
CSARDRRGGHPEQYF
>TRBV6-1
CASSEKRGADTQYF
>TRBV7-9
CASSPPGLALFF
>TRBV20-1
CSARDPLEGQNIQYF
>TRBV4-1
CASSPDQNTDTQYF
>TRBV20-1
CSAHGRLAGVGEQYF